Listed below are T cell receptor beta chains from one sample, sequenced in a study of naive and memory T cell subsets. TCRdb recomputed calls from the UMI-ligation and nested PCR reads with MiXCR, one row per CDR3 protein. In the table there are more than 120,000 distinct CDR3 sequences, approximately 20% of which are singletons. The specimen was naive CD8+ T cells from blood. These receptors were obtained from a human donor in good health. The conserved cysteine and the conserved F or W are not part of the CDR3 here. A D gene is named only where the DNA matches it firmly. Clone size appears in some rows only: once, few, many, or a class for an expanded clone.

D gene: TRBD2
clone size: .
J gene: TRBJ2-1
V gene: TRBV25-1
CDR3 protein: ASSKTSGMDEQF

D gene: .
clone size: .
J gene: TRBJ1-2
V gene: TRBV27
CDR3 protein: ASSSLTGSYGYT

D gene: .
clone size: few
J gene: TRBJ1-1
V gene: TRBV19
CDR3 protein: ASSISPGWNTEAF

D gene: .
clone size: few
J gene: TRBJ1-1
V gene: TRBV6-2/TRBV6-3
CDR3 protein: ASSRRGGTEAF

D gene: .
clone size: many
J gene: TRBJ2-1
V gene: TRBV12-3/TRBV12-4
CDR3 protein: ASCPSDDEQF

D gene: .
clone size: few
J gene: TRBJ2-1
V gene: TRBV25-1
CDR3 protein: ASSGSEQF

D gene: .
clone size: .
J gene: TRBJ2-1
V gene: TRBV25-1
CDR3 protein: ASSEWFAGSSYNEQF

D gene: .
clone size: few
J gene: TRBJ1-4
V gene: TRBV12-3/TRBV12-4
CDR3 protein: ASSLYHPDAEKLF

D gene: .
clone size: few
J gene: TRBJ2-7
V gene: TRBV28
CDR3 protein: ASSLIGPSEGNEQY

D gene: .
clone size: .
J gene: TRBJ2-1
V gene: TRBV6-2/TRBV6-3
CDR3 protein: ASSPYLGLVVYNEQF

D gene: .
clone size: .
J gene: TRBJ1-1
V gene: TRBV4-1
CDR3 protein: ASSYGTVNTEAF

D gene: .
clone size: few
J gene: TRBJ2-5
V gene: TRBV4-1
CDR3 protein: ASSQALVETQY

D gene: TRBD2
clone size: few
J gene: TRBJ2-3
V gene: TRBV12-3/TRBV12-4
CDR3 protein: ASSFVWTSGREADTQY

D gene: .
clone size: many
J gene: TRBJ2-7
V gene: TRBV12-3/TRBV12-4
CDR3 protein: ASSFGGYEQY

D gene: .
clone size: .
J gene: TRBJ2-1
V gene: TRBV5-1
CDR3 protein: ASSSAAGEYNEQF

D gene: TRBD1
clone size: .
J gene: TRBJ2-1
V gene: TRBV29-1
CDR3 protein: SVAGTGMDEQF

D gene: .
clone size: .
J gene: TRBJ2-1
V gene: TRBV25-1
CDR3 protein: ASSARALDDEQF

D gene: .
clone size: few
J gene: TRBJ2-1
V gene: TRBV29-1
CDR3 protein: SVGGLVLGEQF

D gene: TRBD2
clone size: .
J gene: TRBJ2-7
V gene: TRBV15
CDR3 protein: ATSRDAHRASGKNYEQY

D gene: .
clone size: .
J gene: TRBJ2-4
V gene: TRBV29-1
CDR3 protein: SVVSLAKNIQY

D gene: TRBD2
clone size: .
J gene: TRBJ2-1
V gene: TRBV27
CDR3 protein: ASSLGAGGWYEQF

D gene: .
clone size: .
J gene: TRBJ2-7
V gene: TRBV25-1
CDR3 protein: ASSEGVIYEQY

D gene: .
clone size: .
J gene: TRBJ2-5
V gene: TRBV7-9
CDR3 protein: ASSLAGFETQY

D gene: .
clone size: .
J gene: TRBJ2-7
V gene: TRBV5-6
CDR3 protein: ASSLAGVYNEQY